A selection of T cell receptor beta chains follows, all from one sample in a study of human T cells and chemical hapten exposure. MiXCR, run by TCRdb on the RACE reads, gives a single entry per CDR3 protein. The sample records 370,000 or so distinct CDR3 sequences, 4% to 5.5% being singletons. Specimen: whole blood, collected in connection with sensitization to the hapten diphenylcyclopropenone (DPC). These TCRs come from a woman aged 45-65 years with alopecia areata. Some clones in this sample may be carry-over from other donors' samples. The CDR3 runs from the conserved cysteine through the conserved F or W. A D gene is named only where the DNA matches it firmly. Only some rows state a clone size, as once, few, many or a class for expanded clones.

J | V | D | size | DNA | CDR3
TRBJ2-2 | TRBV19 | . | . | TGTGCCAGCAGATGGGGCAGCTTGAACACCGGGGAGCTGTTTTTT | CASRWGSLNTGELFF
TRBJ1-4 | TRBV6-6 | . | few | TGTGCCAGCAGAATGAGTGGTGGGGAAAAACTGTTTTTT | CASRMSGGEKLFF
TRBJ1-4 | TRBV7-2 | . | many | TGTGCCAGCAGCTCATGGTCAACTAATGAAAAACTGTTTTTT | CASSSWSTNEKLFF
TRBJ2-5 | TRBV14 | TRBD2 | . | TGTGCCAGCAGCCACCCGGCGGGGGCCCAGTACTTC | CASSHPAGAQYF
TRBJ2-7 | TRBV11-2 | TRBD2 | many | TGTGCCAGCAGCTCCCCGGTCCTAGGAGCGGGAGAATGGTACGAGCAGTACTTC | CASSSPVLGAGEWYEQYF
TRBJ2-6 | TRBV3-1 | . | many | TGTGCCAGCAGCCTATCAGGGAGCTCTGGGGCCAACGTCCTGACTTTC | CASSLSGSSGANVLTF
TRBJ1-6 | TRBV7-2 | TRBD1 | many | TGTGCCAGCAGCTCCGGGACAGGGAATTCACCCCTCCACTTT | CASSSGTGNSPLHF
TRBJ2-6 | TRBV9 | . | many | TGTGCCAGCAGCGTACAGGCCTCTGGGGCCAACGTCCTGACTTTC | CASSVQASGANVLTF
TRBJ2-7 | TRBV20-1 | . | few | TGCAGTGCTAGAGACACCTCCGGGACCGTCGCAACGGTGCAGTACTTC | CSARDTSGTVATVQYF
TRBJ2-3 | TRBV14 | TRBD2 | many | TGTGCCAGCAGCCAAGGACTAGCGGGAGTCGATACGCAGTATTTT | CASSQGLAGVDTQYF
TRBJ2-5 | TRBV12-3/TRBV12-4 | TRBD2 | . | TGTGCCAGCAGCTCGGGACTAGCGGGGGTTTATCAAGAGACCCAGTACTTC | CASSSGLAGVYQETQYF
TRBJ1-2 | TRBV6-5 | . | many | TGTGCCAGCAGTAACTCAGGGAGGCGCGATGGCTACACCTTC | CASSNSGRRDGYTF
TRBJ2-3 | TRBV6-2/TRBV6-3 | TRBD2 | few | TGTGCCAGCAGCCCTGTTCCCGGGACTAGCGGGAGATCGGATACGCAGTATTTT | CASSPVPGTSGRSDTQYF
TRBJ1-3 | TRBV4-2 | . | many | TGTGCCAGCAGCCAGGTACCGGGAAACACCATATATTTT | CASSQVPGNTIYF
TRBJ2-1 | TRBV21-1 | . | many | TGTGCCAGCAGCTCCATAGACTCGGGGGGGCAGAACTACAATGAGCAGTTCTTC | CASSSIDSGGQNYNEQFF
TRBJ2-3 | TRBV6-6 | TRBD1 | many | TGTGCCAGCAGTTACTCCGGACAGGGGCTCACAGATACGCAGTATTTT | CASSYSGQGLTDTQYF
TRBJ2-1 | TRBV7-4 | . | many | TGTGCCAGCAGCCCTGGGGAGGGGGAGGTGAGATACAATGAGCAGTTCTTC | CASSPGEGEVRYNEQFF
TRBJ1-1 | TRBV13 | . | . | TGTGCCAGCAGCTTAGGGGGGTCAAGTACTGAAGCTTTCTTT | CASSLGGSSTEAFF
TRBJ1-1 | TRBV7-9 | TRBD1 | . | TGTGCCAGCAGCGGGGGACAGGGTTGGCCTGAAGCTTTCTTT | CASSGGQGWPEAFF
TRBJ2-7 | TRBV12-3/TRBV12-4 | . | many | TGTGCCAGCAGTTTAGGGCAAGGCCCTATCTACGAGCAGTACTTC | CASSLGQGPIYEQYF
TRBJ1-2 | TRBV2 | . | . | TGTGCCAGCAGTGAAGCGGATTACTATGGCTACACCTTC | CASSEADYYGYTF
TRBJ2-1 | TRBV23-1 | . | few | TGCGCCAGCACCCTCCGGGGGATACTCTACAATGAGCAGTTCTTC | CASTLRGILYNEQFF
TRBJ1-5 | TRBV20-1 | . | many | TGCAGTGCTCCCGAAACAGGGCAACGTCAGCCCCAGCATTTT | CSAPETGQRQPQHF
TRBJ2-5 | TRBV12-3/TRBV12-4 | . | . | TGTGCCAGCAGTTTACTTTTAGGGGAGACCCAGTACTTC | CASSLLLGETQYF
TRBJ2-6 | TRBV7-3 | . | . | TGTGCCAGCAGCTTAACGGGGACTCCTCGCTCTGGGGCCAACGTCCTGACTTTC | CASSLTGTPRSGANVLTF